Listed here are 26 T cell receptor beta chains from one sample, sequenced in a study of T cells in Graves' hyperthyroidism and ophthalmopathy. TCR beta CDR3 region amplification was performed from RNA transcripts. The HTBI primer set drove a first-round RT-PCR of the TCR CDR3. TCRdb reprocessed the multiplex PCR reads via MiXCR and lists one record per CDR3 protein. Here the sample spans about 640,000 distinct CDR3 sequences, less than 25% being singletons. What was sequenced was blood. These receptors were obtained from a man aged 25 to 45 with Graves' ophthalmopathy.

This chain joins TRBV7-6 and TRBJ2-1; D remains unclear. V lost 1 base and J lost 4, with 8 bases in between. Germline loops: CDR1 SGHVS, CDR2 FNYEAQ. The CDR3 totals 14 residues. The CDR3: CASSLGVRYNEQFF. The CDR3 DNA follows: TGTGCCAGCAGCTTAGGTGTCAGGTACAATGAGCAGTTCTTC.

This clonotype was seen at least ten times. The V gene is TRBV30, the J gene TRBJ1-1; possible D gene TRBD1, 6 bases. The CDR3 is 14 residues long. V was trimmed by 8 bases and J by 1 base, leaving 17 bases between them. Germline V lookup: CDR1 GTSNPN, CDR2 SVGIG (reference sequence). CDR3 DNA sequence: TGTGCCCATGGGGTAGGGGGGGAGAACACTGAAGCTTTCTTT. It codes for CAHGVGGENTEAFF.

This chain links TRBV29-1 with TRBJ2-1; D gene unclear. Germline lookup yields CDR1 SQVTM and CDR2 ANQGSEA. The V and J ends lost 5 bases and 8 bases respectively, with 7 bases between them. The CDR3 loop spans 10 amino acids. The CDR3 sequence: CSVFIYEQFF. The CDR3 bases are TGCAGCGTTTTCATCTATGAGCAGTTCTTC.

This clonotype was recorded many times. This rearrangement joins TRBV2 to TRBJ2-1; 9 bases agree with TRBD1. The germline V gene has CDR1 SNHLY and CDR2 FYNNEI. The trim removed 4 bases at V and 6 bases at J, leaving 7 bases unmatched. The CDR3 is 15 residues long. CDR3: CASSGTGGHPNEQFF. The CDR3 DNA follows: TGTGCCAGCAGTGGTACAGGGGGCCATCCCAATGAGCAGTTCTTC.

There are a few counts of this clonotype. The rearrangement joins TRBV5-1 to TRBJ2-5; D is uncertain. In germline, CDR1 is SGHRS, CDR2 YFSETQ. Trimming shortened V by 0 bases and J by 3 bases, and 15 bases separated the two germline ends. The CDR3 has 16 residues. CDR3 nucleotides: TGCGCCAGCAGCTTGGCCCAAGGGAAACATAAAGAGACCCAGTACTTC. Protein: CASSLAQGKHKETQYF.

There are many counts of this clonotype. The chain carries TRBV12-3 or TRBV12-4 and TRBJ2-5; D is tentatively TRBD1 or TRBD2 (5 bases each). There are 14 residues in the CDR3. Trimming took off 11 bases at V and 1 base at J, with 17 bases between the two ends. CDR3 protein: CACRRGGSQETQYF. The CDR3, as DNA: TGTGCCTGCCGACGTGGGGGTTCCCAAGAGACCCAGTACTTC.

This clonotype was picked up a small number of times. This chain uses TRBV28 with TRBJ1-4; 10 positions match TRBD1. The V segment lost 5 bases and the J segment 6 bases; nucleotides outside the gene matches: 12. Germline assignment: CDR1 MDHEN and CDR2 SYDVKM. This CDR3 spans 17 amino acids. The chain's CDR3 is CASSPPRWDRGYEKLFF. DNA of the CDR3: TGTGCCAGCAGTCCCCCCCGATGGGACAGGGGCTATGAAAAACTGTTTTTT.

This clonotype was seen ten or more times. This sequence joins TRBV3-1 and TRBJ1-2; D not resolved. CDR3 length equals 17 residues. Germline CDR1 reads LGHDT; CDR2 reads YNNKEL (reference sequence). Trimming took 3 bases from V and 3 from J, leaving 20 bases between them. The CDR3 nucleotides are TGTGCCAGCAGCCACTGGACCTTTGGAGGCTCGGACTATGGCTACACCTTC. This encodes CASSHWTFGGSDYGYTF.

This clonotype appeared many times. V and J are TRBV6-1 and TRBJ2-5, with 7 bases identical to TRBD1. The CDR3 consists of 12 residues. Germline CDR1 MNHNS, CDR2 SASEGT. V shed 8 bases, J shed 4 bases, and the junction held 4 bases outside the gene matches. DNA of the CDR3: TGTGCCAGCGGTGCAGGGGGAGAGACCCAGTACTTC. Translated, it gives CASGAGGETQYF.

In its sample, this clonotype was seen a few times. CDR3 region: CASSRAGGSEQYF. CDR3 in DNA: TGCGCCAGCAGCCGAGCGGGAGGTAGCGAGCAGTACTTC. The chain is built from TRBV5-1 and TRBJ2-7; 9 bases align to TRBD2. The germline gives CDR1 SGHRS, CDR2 YFSETQ. V lost 4 bases to trimming and J lost 6 bases; unmatched junction nucleotides: 5. CDR3 size: 13 residues.

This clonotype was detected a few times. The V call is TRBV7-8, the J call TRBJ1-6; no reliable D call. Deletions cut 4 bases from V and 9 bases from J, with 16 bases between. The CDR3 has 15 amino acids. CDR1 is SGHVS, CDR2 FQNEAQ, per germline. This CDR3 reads CASSSRESAGSPLHF. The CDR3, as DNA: TGTGCCAGCAGCTCTAGGGAGTCCGCCGGTTCACCCCTCCACTTT.

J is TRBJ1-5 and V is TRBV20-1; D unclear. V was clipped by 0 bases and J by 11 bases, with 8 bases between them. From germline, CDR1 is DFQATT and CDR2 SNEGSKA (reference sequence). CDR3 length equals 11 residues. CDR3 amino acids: CSAREAPSQHF. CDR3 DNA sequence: TGCAGTGCTAGAGAGGCACCGTCCCAGCATTTT.

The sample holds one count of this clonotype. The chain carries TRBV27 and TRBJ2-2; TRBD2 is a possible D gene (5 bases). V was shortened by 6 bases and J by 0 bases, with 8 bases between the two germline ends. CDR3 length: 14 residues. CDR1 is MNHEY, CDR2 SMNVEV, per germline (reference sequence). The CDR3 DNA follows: TGTGCCAGCAGACGGGGAGCGAACACCGGGGAGCTGTTTTTT. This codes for CASRRGANTGELFF.

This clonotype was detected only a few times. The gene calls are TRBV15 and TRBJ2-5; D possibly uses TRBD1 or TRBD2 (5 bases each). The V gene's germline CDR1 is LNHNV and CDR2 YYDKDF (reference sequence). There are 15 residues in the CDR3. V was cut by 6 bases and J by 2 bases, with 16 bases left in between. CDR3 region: CATSKPGSLQETQYF. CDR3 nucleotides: TGTGCCACCAGTAAGCCAGGGAGCTTACAAGAGACCCAGTACTTC.

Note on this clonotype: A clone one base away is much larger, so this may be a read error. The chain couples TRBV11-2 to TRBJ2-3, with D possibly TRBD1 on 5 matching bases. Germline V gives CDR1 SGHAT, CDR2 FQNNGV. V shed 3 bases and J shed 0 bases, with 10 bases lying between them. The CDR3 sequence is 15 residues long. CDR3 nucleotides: TGTGCCAGCAGCTTGACGACAGCTAGCACAGATACGCAGTATTTT. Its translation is CASSLTTASTDTQYF.

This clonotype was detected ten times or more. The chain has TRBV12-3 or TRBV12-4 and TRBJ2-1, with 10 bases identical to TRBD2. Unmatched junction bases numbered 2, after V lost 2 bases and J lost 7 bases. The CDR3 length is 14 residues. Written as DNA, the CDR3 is TGTGCCAGCAGTTTACGACTAGCGGGTAATGAGCAGTTCTTC. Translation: CASSLRLAGNEQFF.

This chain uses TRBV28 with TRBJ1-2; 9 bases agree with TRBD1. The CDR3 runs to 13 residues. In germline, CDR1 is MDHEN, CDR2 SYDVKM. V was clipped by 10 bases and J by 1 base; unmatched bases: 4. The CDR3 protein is CAIRTGVNYGYTF. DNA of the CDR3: TGTGCCATTCGGACAGGGGTTAACTATGGCTACACCTTC.

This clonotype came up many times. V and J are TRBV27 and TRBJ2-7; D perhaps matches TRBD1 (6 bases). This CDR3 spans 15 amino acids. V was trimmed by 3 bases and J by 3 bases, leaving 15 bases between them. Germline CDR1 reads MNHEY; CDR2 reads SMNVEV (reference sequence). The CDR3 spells CASSFSAGTFYEQYF. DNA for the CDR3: TGTGCCAGCAGTTTTTCCGCCGGGACATTCTACGAGCAGTACTTC.

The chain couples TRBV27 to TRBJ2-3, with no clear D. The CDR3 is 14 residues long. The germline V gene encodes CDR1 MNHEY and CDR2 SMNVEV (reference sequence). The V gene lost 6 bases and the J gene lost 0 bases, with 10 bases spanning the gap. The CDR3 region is CASSPRLSTDTQYF. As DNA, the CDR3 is TGTGCCAGCAGCCCCAGGTTGAGCACAGATACGCAGTATTTT.

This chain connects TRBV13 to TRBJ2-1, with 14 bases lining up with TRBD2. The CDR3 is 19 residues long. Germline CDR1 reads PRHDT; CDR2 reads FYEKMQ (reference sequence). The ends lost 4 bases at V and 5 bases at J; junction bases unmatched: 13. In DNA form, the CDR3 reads TGTGCCAGCAGCTCGACGACTAGCGGGAGGGCCTGGTTAAACAATGAGCAGTTCTTC. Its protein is CASSSTTSGRAWLNNEQFF.

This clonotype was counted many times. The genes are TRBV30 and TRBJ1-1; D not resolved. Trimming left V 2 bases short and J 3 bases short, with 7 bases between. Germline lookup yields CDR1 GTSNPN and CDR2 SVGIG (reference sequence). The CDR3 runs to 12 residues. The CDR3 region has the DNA TGTGCCTGGAGTTTCGGGGACACTGAAGCTTTCTTT. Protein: CAWSFGDTEAFF. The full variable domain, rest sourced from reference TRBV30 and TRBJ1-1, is SQTIHQWPATLVQPVGSPLSLECTVEGTSNPNLYWYRQAAGRGLQLLFYSVGIGQISSEVPQNLSASRPQDRQFILSSKKLLLSDSGFYLCAWSFGDTEAFFGQGTRLTVV.

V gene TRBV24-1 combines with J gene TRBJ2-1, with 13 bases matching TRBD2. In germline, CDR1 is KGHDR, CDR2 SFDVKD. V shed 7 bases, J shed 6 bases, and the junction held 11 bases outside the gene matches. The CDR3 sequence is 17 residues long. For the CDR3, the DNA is TGTGCCACCAGCTTCCCGGGACTAGCGGGATTCGTCAATGAGCAGTTCTTC. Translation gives CATSFPGLAGFVNEQFF.

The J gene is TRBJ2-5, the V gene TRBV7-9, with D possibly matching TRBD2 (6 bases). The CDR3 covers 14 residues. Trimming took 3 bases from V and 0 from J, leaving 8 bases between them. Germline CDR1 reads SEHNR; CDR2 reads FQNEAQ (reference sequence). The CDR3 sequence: CASSFTSNQETQYF. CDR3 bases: TGTGCCAGCAGCTTTACTAGCAACCAAGAGACCCAGTACTTC. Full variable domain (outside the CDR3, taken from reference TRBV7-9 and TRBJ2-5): DTGVSQNPRHKITKRGQNVTFRCDPISEHNRLYWYRQTLGQGPEFLTYFQNEAQLEKSRLLSDRFSAERPKGSFSTLEIQRTEQGDSAMYLCASSFTSNQETQYFGPGTRLLVL.

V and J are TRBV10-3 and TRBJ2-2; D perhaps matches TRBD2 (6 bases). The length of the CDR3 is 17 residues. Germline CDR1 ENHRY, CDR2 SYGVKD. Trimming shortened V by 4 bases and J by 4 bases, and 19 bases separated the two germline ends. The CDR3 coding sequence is TGTGCCATCAGTGGGGGATCTTCGGGACTCTCCACCGGGGAGCTGTTTTTT. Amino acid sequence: CAISGGSSGLSTGELFF.

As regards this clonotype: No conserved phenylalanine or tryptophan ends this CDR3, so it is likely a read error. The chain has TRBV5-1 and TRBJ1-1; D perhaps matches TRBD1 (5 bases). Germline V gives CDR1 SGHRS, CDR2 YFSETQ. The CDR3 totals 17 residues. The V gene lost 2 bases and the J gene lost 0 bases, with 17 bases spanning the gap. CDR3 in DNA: TGCGCCAGCAGCTTACCTCAAGGGGATCCGATGAACACTGAAGCTTTCCTT. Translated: CASSLPQGDPMNTEAFL.

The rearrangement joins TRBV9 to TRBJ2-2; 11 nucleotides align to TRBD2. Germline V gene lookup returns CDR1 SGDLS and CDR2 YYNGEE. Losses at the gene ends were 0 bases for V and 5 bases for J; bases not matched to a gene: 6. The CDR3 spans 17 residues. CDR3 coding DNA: TGTGCCAGCAGCGTAGAGGCTAGCGGGAGGTCAACCGGGGAGCTGTTTTTT. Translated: CASSVEASGRSTGELFF.